This T cell receptor (beta chain) was sequenced in a study of blood T cell repertoires in COVID-19. For the study at large: Samples of COVID-19 (acute and convalescent) were obtained from the United States, Italy and Spain.

Authors' data handling: Estimates of nucleated cell counts were drawn from the amplification of reference gene primers. Generated by immunoSEQ multiplex PCR, the TCRdb table keeps only in-frame clones and is missing some. V and J calls and clone size follow that table, whereas D and trimming were derived from the DNA. Of 210,000 or so clones in the sample, around nine tenths were seen once. This CDR3 has 13 residues. Trimming shortened V by 7 bases and J by 0 bases, and 10 bases separated the two germline ends. Germline assignment: CDR1 MDHEN and CDR2 SYDVKM. Material: peripheral blood. V gene TRBV28 combines with J gene TRBJ2-7; D unclear. The TCR sequence derives from a woman between 18 and 29 years old who had recovered from COVID-19. The CDR3 here is CASTVSYSYEQYF. In DNA form, the CDR3 reads TGTGCCAGCACGGTCTCTTACTCCTACGAGCAGTACTTC.